The 9 T cell receptor beta chains in this list originate from one sample, sequenced in a study of cytomegalovirus exposure and HLA in healthy donors. Use of 60 Vbeta and 13 Jbeta primers characterized the PCR. Measured with immunoSEQ multiplex PCR; TCRdb has only the in-frame clones, and not every one. The data show over 75,000 clones, over 75% seen once. The sample taken for sequencing was PBMCs. The receptors here all came from a man aged 45-65 years in good health and CMV-seropositive.

CDR3 nucleotide sequence: TGTGCCAGCAGCTATGACGGGAACTATGGCTACACCTTC. Protein sequence: CASSYDGNYGYTF. This chain connects TRBV6-5 to TRBJ1-2; D remains unclear. Germline-derived CDR1 and CDR2 are MNHEY and SVGAGI. Trimming pared 6 bases from V and 2 bases from J, leaving 10 bases between. The CDR3 runs to 13 residues.

As concerns this clone: One end of the junction varies from germline; a read error may be responsible. V gene TRBV29-1 combines with J gene TRBJ1-6; 9 bases map to TRBD1. Per the germline V gene, CDR1 is SQVTM and CDR2 is ANQGSEA. This CDR3 is 18 amino acids long. The CDR3 sequence: CSVAYRGRLELINSPLNF. The DNA for the CDR3 is TGCAGCGTTGCCTACAGGGGGCGACTCGAACTTATTAATTCACCCCTCAACTTT.

The chain employs TRBV5-4 and TRBJ1-4; the D gene is possibly TRBD1 (5 bases). The CDR3 spans 15 residues. Germline CDR1 and CDR2: SGHNT and YYREEE (reference sequence). Trimming shortened V by 0 bases and J by 14 bases, and 20 bases separated the two germline ends. The DNA for the CDR3 is TGTGCCAGCAGCTTGGCCGGGGGTGAGGCGGCCCTCCTGTTTTTT. This codes for CASSLAGGEAALLFF.

The CDR3 protein is CASSFAGTGRKNGYTF. The CDR3, as DNA: TGTGCCAGCAGTTTTGCGGGTACAGGGAGAAAGAATGGCTACACCTTC. The chain couples TRBV28 to TRBJ1-2; tentatively, D is TRBD1 (6 bases). The germline V gene encodes CDR1 MDHEN and CDR2 SYDVKM. The CDR3 length is 16 residues. The V end was cut by 3 bases, the J end by 6 bases, with 20 bases between.

The J gene is TRBJ2-7, the V gene TRBV25-1; no definite D call. The CDR3 has 13 residues. The germline V and J ends were trimmed by 2 bases and 5 bases, with 10 bases remaining between them. In germline, CDR1 is MGHDK, CDR2 SYGVNS. This CDR3 reads CASSEPFFHEQYF. CDR3 nucleotide sequence: TGTGCCAGCAGTGAACCCTTCTTCCACGAGCAGTACTTC.

This chain joins TRBV6-5 and TRBJ1-1, with D perhaps TRBD1 (6 bases). This CDR3 is built from 15 residues. Trimming stripped 6 bases from V and 5 bases from J, with 19 bases between. Germline loops: CDR1 MNHEY, CDR2 SVGAGI. CDR3 sequence reads: CASRITVGAGTEAFF. The CDR3 region has the DNA TGTGCCAGCAGAATCACCGTGGGGGCTGGTACTGAAGCTTTCTTT.

The chain joins TRBV7-9 to TRBJ1-5; D remains ambiguous. This CDR3 has 13 residues. CDR1 SEHNR and CDR2 FQNEAQ come from the germline V gene (reference sequence). Trimming took 6 bases from V and 0 from J, leaving 6 bases between them. Here the CDR3 DNA reads TGTGCCAGCAGTCGGTATAGCAATCAGCCCCAGCATTTT. Translating it yields CASSRYSNQPQHF.

This chain uses TRBV7-2 with TRBJ2-2, with D maybe TRBD2 (6 bases). CDR3 length: 16 residues. V shed 2 bases and J shed 3 bases, with 13 bases lying between them. The germline CDR1 and CDR2 sequences are SGHTA and FQGNSA. The CDR3: CASSLFAGSYTGELFF. The CDR3 nucleotides are TGTGCCAGCAGCTTATTTGCGGGGTCCTACACCGGGGAGCTGTTTTTT.

The gene calls are TRBV29-1 and TRBJ2-2; 10 nucleotides line up with TRBD1. The CDR3 spans 14 residues. Germline loops: CDR1 SQVTM, CDR2 ANQGSEA. V shed 6 bases, J shed 4 bases, and the junction held 5 bases outside the gene matches. The DNA for the CDR3 is TGCAGCGTGGCGGACAGGGGGGGCACCGGGGAGCTGTTTTTT. It encodes CSVADRGGTGELFF.